The 14 T cell receptor beta chains below all came from one sample that was sequenced in a study of blood T cell repertoires in COVID-19. The protocol was immunoSEQ multiplex PCR, while the TCRdb copy is restricted to in-frame clones and leaves out a portion. The table shows about 67,000 clones, with roughly nine tenths occurring only once. The sequenced material came from peripheral blood. These receptors were collected from a man aged 50-60 years with active COVID-19.

This chain uses TRBV6-2 or TRBV6-3 with TRBJ1-1; possible D gene TRBD1, 6 bases. The CDR3 extends over 14 amino acids. With 7 bases removed from V and 0 bases from J, the gap between germline ends came to 12 bases. CDR1 MNHEY and CDR2 SVGEGT come from the germline V gene. The CDR3 DNA reads TGTGCCAGCACCCCGGACAGAATGAACACTGAAGCTTTCTTT. Its protein product is CASTPDRMNTEAFF.

This chain uses TRBV5-4 with TRBJ2-6; TRBD2 agrees at 7 bases. Per germline, CDR1 SGHNT and CDR2 YYREEE (reference sequence). J gave up 0 bases and V 3 bases, and 12 bases lay outside the gene matches. This CDR3 has 19 residues. CDR3 nucleotide sequence: TGTGCCAGCAGCTCCCAACCTCCGACGGGAGGCTCTGGGGCCAACGTCCTGACTTTC. Translation gives CASSSQPPTGGSGANVLTF.

This chain uses TRBV7-3 with TRBJ2-1; 7 bases fit TRBD2. CDR1 and CDR2 (germline): SGHTA, FQGTGA. This CDR3 comprises 14 residues. Losses at the gene ends were 4 bases for V and 7 bases for J; bases not matched to a gene: 7. The CDR3 reads CASSSRPGGNEQFF. Written as DNA, the CDR3 is TGTGCCAGCAGCTCCCGGCCGGGGGGAAATGAGCAGTTCTTC.

V gene TRBV4-3 combines with J gene TRBJ1-1; D possibly corresponds to TRBD1 (5 bases). V dropped 3 bases and J dropped 5 bases, with 13 bases sitting between them. Germline V gene lookup returns CDR1 LGHNA and CDR2 YSLEER. CDR3 length: 14 residues. The CDR3 DNA reads as TGCGCCAGCAGCCATAGTAGTAAGGGGACTGAAGCTTTCTTT. Translated, it gives CASSHSSKGTEAFF.

This chain connects TRBV18 to TRBJ2-1; TRBD2 matches 15 bases. The germline CDR1 and CDR2 sequences are KGHSH and LQKENI. CDR3 length: 16 amino acids. V shed 0 bases, J shed 8 bases, and the junction held 2 bases outside the gene matches. CDR3 coding DNA: TGTGCCAGCTCACCACCTGGGACTAGCGGGAGGTATGAGCAGTTCTTC. Its protein product is CASSPPGTSGRYEQFF. The full variable domain, with the rest looked up from reference TRBV18 and TRBJ2-1, is NAGVMQNPRHLVRRRGQEARLRCSPMKGHSHVYWYRQLPEEGLKFMVYLQKENIIDESGMPKERFSAEFPKEGPSILRIQQVVRGDSAAYFCASSPPGTSGRYEQFFGPGTRLTVL.

This clone was found once. CDR3 coding DNA: TGCGCCAGCTCCACCCCGGGACACTCAAATAACTATGGCTACACCTTC. Translating it yields CASSTPGHSNNYGYTF. V usage is TRBV4-1 and J usage is TRBJ1-2; tentative D call: TRBD1 (6 bases). Trimming shortened V by 8 bases and J by 1 base, and 20 bases separated the two germline ends. The CDR3 consists of 16 residues. From germline, CDR1 is MGHRA and CDR2 YSYEKL.

The sample holds a few counts of this clone. The chain employs TRBV6-5 and TRBJ1-5; tentative D call: TRBD1 (5 bases). Germline V CDR1 and CDR2: MNHEY, SVGAGI. V was cut by 5 bases and J by 2 bases, with 13 bases left in between. The CDR3 spans 15 residues. The CDR3 DNA is TGTGCCAGCAGTATAACAGGTCGCCGCAATCAGCCCCAGCATTTT. Encoded protein: CASSITGRRNQPQHF.

This clone occurred once. The genes are TRBV9 and TRBJ2-1, with D perhaps matching TRBD2 (6 bases). Trimming left V 0 bases short and J 6 bases short, with 10 bases between. This CDR3 is 14 amino acids long. Germline CDR1 is SGDLS and CDR2 is YYNGEE. The CDR3 region has the DNA TGTGCCAGCAGCGTAGGGGGGGTTATCAATGAGCAGTTCTTC. Its translation: CASSVGGVINEQFF.

The chain uses TRBV9 and TRBJ1-4, with D possibly being TRBD1 (5 bases). V lost 2 bases to trimming and J lost 0 bases, with 8 bases between them. Germline-derived CDR1 and CDR2 are SGDLS and YYNGEE. The CDR3 contains 15 residues. The CDR3 reads CASSVGGSTNEKLFF. The CDR3 region has the DNA TGTGCCAGCAGCGTCGGGGGGTCAACTAATGAAAAACTGTTTTTT.

The chain combines TRBV18 with TRBJ2-2, with D maybe TRBD1 (6 bases). Trimming removed 2 bases at V and 5 bases at J, with 12 bases between. The CDR3 is made up of 15 amino acids. Germline lookup yields CDR1 KGHSH and CDR2 LQKENI. The CDR3 DNA is TGTGCCAGCTCACCATATCCGGACAGTACCGGGGAGCTGTTTTTT. This gives the protein CASSPYPDSTGELFF.

Here the CDR3 reads CASSLSWNTEAFF. For the CDR3, the DNA is TGTGCCAGCAGCCTTTCATGGAACACTGAAGCTTTCTTT. The rearrangement joins TRBV3-1 (or the pseudogene TRBV3-2) to TRBJ1-1; D unresolved. Germline values: CDR1 LGHDT, CDR2 YNNKEL (reference sequence). V lost 4 bases to trimming and J lost 1 base, with 7 bases between them. The CDR3 length is 13 residues.

This clone was seen more than once but under ten times. The genes are TRBV7-2 and TRBJ2-4; the D is unclear. Germline assignment: CDR1 SGHTA and CDR2 FQGNSA. V was trimmed by 3 bases and J by 5 bases, leaving 17 bases between them. CDR3 length equals 16 residues. The CDR3 DNA reads as TGTGCCAGCAGCTTTTTTCCCAGGTCGAAGGAAAACATTCAGTACTTC. This gives the protein CASSFFPRSKENIQYF.

The table lists this clone with a few counts. This sequence joins TRBV9 and TRBJ2-5, with TRBD2 matching over 16 bases. With V trimmed by 4 bases and J by 5 bases, 14 bases remained unmatched. CDR3 length: 19 residues. Germline lookup yields CDR1 SGDLS and CDR2 YYNGEE. The CDR3 nucleotides read TGTGCCAGCAGCACTCCTGGGGGACTAGCGGGAGGGCCGGGGGAGACCCAGTACTTC. Its protein is CASSTPGGLAGGPGETQYF.

This clone is a singleton in its sample. The J gene is TRBJ2-5, the V gene TRBV7-6; 14 positions agree with TRBD2. V lost 5 bases and J lost 4; bases outside the gene matches: 15. This CDR3 spans 19 amino acids. Per germline, CDR1 SGHVS and CDR2 FNYEAQ. In DNA, the CDR3 is TGTGCCAGCAGCCCCCCCTCCTCCGGGACTAGCGGGGGCCCAGAGACCCAGTACTTC. It yields the protein CASSPPSSGTSGGPETQYF.